Presented here are 19 T cell receptor beta chains from one specimen sequenced in a study of T cells in Graves' hyperthyroidism and ophthalmopathy. Amplification yielded TCR beta CDR3 regions, with RNA transcripts as the source. First-round RT-PCR with HTBI primers amplified the TCR CDR3 region. A single record per CDR3 protein comes from TCRdb applying MiXCR to the multiplex PCR reads. The sample carries more than 300,000 distinct CDR3 sequences, about 14% recorded once. The sequenced sample was blood. The source is a woman aged 25 to 39 with Graves' ophthalmopathy.

With regard to this clonotype: A much larger clone differs from this one at a single base, so this may be a read error. The chain carries TRBV6-1 and TRBJ2-1, with 8 bases lining up with TRBD2. J was trimmed by 7 bases and V by 6 bases; bases with no gene match: 14. Germline V lookup: CDR1 MNHNS, CDR2 SASEGT. The CDR3 sequence is 16 residues long. Here the CDR3 DNA reads TGTGCCAGCAGCGCTGACGCGGGACTAGGTGGAAATGAGCAGTTCTTC. Translation gives CASSADAGLGGNEQFF.

This clonotype was recorded at least ten times. The chain has TRBV12-3 or TRBV12-4 and TRBJ1-5; 8 bases line up with TRBD1. V lost 5 bases and J lost 6; bases outside the gene matches: 12. The CDR3 extends over 16 amino acids. The CDR3 nucleotides are TGTGCCAGCAGTCTGCCGGACAGGGAAGTCGGTCAGCCCCAGCATTTT. Translating it yields CASSLPDREVGQPQHF.

Many counts were recorded for this clonotype. Written as DNA, the CDR3 is TGCGCCAGCAGCTTTGCGCCCGGGGAGCTGTTTTTT. Protein sequence: CASSFAPGELFF. The chain employs TRBV5-1 and TRBJ2-2; D is unresolved. Trimming left V 2 bases short and J 6 bases short, with 5 bases between. The CDR3 is made up of 12 amino acids. Germline lookup yields CDR1 SGHRS and CDR2 YFSETQ.

This clonotype was detected many times. J is TRBJ2-7 and V is TRBV29-1, with no clear D. From germline, CDR1 is SQVTM and CDR2 ANQGSEA. The CDR3 runs 13 residues. V was clipped by 5 bases and J by 1 base, with 12 bases between them. CDR3 region: CSVSGSGSYEQYF. CDR3 sequence (DNA): TGCAGCGTTTCCGGCTCGGGTTCCTACGAGCAGTACTTC.

In its sample, this clonotype was seen many times. The chain has TRBV7-9 and TRBJ2-7; 10 bases agree with TRBD2. The CDR3 length is 15 residues. The junction had 7 bases not matched to a gene; V was cut back by 1 base and J by 7 bases. Germline V gene data show CDR1 as SEHNR and CDR2 as FQNEAQ (reference sequence). The CDR3 nucleotides read TGTGCCAGCAGCTTAGTTTCTAGCGGGGGTACAGAGCAGTACTTC. Its translation: CASSLVSSGGTEQYF.

This clonotype has a count of ten or more. The J gene is TRBJ1-5, the V gene TRBV7-8, with 8 bases identical to TRBD1. The J segment lost 3 bases and the V segment lost 5 bases, leaving 3 bases of the junction unmatched. This CDR3 region has 14 residues. The germline V gene has CDR1 SGHVS and CDR2 FQNEAQ. The CDR3 region is CASSNRGVNQPQHF. DNA for the CDR3: TGTGCCAGCAGCAACAGGGGGGTCAATCAGCCCCAGCATTTT.

This clonotype was seen only a few times. This rearrangement joins TRBV25-1 to TRBJ2-4, with D possibly being TRBD1 (5 bases). CDR1 and CDR2 from the germline V gene are MGHDK and SYGVNS. V lost 1 base and J 0 bases, leaving 13 bases between the germline ends. CDR3 size: 17 residues. The DNA for the CDR3 is TGTGCCAGCAGTGAATCTCGGGCAGGGCTAGCCAAAAACATTCAGTACTTC. Protein product: CASSESRAGLAKNIQYF. The entire variable domain, with the rest obtained from reference TRBV25-1 and TRBJ2-4, is as follows: EADIYQTPRYLVIGTGKKITLECSQTMGHDKMYWYQQDPGMELHLIHYSYGVNSTEKGDLSSESTVSRIRTEHFPLTLESARPSHTSQYLCASSESRAGLAKNIQYFGAGTRLSVL.

The chain combines TRBV25-1 with TRBJ2-5; no clear D. The CDR3 totals 14 residues. V lost 6 bases and J 1 base, leaving 12 bases between the germline ends. CDR1 and CDR2 (germline): MGHDK, SYGVNS. The CDR3 DNA reads as TGTGCCAGCAGCGTAGGCGGTCTCCAAGAGACCCAGTACTTC. This translates into CASSVGGLQETQYF.

In its sample, this clonotype was seen many times. J is TRBJ1-5 and V is TRBV5-1; 7 nucleotides match TRBD1. The V gene end was trimmed by 3 bases and the J gene end by 2 bases; junction bases not matched to a gene: 5. The CDR3 covers 15 residues. Germline V lookup: CDR1 SGHRS, CDR2 YFSETQ. The CDR3 DNA follows: TGCGCCAGCAGCTCCACAGGGGAGGGCAATCAGCCCCAGCATTTT. The encoded protein is CASSSTGEGNQPQHF. The complete variable domain, with remaining parts taken from reference TRBV5-1 and TRBJ1-5, reads KAGVTQTPRYLIKTRGQQVTLSCSPISGHRSVSWYQQTPGQGLQFLFEYFSETQRNKGNFPGRFSGRQFSNSRSEMNVSTLELGDSALYLCASSSTGEGNQPQHFGDGTRLSIL.

This chain links TRBV10-2 with TRBJ2-5; D remains unclear. The CDR3 has 14 amino acids. The germline CDR1 and CDR2 sequences are WSHSY and SAAADI. V was trimmed by 7 bases and J by 2 bases, leaving 14 bases between them. CDR3 sequence reads: CASKGGMKQETQYF. In DNA, the CDR3 is TGCGCCAGCAAGGGCGGAATGAAACAAGAGACCCAGTACTTC.

This clonotype was seen repeatedly, ten times or more. V and J are TRBV6-1 and TRBJ1-2; no reliable D call. V lost 8 bases and J lost 4, with 8 bases in between. The CDR3 has 11 residues. Germline assignment: CDR1 MNHNS and CDR2 SASEGT. Here the CDR3 DNA reads TGTGCCAGCTCGGGGTTCTATGGCTACACCTTC. It translates to CASSGFYGYTF.

This clonotype was detected ten times or more. The CDR3 DNA is TGTGCCAGCAGTTCTATCGGGGAGCTGTTTTTT. Its translation is CASSSIGELFF. V and J are TRBV28 and TRBJ2-2; D is unresolved. Germline assignment: CDR1 MDHEN and CDR2 SYDVKM. The V gene lost 4 bases and the J gene lost 7 bases, with 4 bases spanning the gap. The length of the CDR3 is 11 residues.

This clonotype has at least ten counts. V gene TRBV6-1 combines with J gene TRBJ2-5; 12 nucleotides align to TRBD2. The CDR3 is made up of 14 amino acids. Germline CDR1 and CDR2: MNHNS and SASEGT. V was pared by 6 bases and J by 5 bases, with 4 bases of the junction left unmatched. Here the CDR3 DNA reads TGTGCCAGCAGGCCTAGCGGGGGGGCGGAGACCCAGTACTTC. Residues: CASRPSGGAETQYF.

This clonotype was observed many times. The chain employs TRBV5-8 and TRBJ1-5; D is ambiguous. The CDR3 is 14 residues long. V gave up 4 bases and J gave up 2 bases, with 10 bases separating them. The germline V gene has CDR1 SGHTS and CDR2 YDEGEE. The CDR3 coding sequence is TGTGCCAGCAGCCCCGAGAACGGCAATCAGCCCCAGCATTTT. It is translated as CASSPENGNQPQHF.

Points on this clonotype: Being one base from a much bigger clone, this may be a read error. This chain links TRBV29-1 with TRBJ2-1; 11 nucleotides align to TRBD2. CDR1 is SQVTM and CDR2 is ANQGSEA in the germline V gene. The CDR3 spans 15 residues. CDR3 sequence: CRVELAGGFYNEQFF. Written as DNA, the CDR3 is TGCCGCGTGGAGCTAGCGGGGGGATTCTACAATGAGCAGTTCTTC.

The V gene is TRBV11-2, the J gene TRBJ2-1; 9 bases are a match to TRBD2. There are 16 residues in the CDR3. Germline CDR1 is SGHAT and CDR2 is FQNNGV. V lost 4 bases, J lost 7 bases, and 11 bases stayed unmatched. The chain's CDR3 is CASSSRGGGFRNEQFF. Written as DNA, the CDR3 is TGTGCCAGCAGCTCGCGCGGGGGGGGGTTTAGGAATGAGCAGTTCTTC.

In this sample, this clonotype turned up many times. V is TRBV2 and J is TRBJ2-7, with 8 bases matching TRBD1. Germline lookup yields CDR1 SNHLY and CDR2 FYNNEI. Trimming took 3 bases from V and 4 from J; bases not matched to a gene: 2. The CDR3 totals 13 residues. CDR3 bases: TGTGCCAGCAGTGATGGACAGGGTTACGAGCAGTACTTC. This gives the protein CASSDGQGYEQYF.

This clonotype was observed at least ten times. The gene calls are TRBV11-3 and TRBJ1-2, with TRBD1 matching over 10 bases. Germline CDR1 is SGHNT and CDR2 is YENEEA. The CDR3 extends over 13 amino acids. V was clipped by 5 bases and J by 6 bases; unmatched bases: 3. The CDR3 region has the DNA TGTGCCAGCAGCATCGGGACAGGGGATGGCTACACCTTC. It encodes CASSIGTGDGYTF. The variable domain in full, with the rest retrieved from reference TRBV11-3 and TRBJ1-2, is EAGVVQSPRYKIIEKKQPVAFWCNPISGHNTLYWYLQNLGQGPELLIRYENEEAVDDSQLPKDRFSAERLKGVDSTLKIQPAELGDSAVYLCASSIGTGDGYTFGSGTRLTVV.

The V call is TRBV28, the J call TRBJ2-1; the match to TRBD2 covers 14 bases. With 7 bases clipped from V and 5 bases from J, the junction kept 7 bases outside the gene matches. The CDR3 extends over 16 amino acids. Germline V CDR1 and CDR2: MDHEN, SYDVKM. The CDR3 bases are TGTGCCAGCACAAATCCGGGACTAGCGGGGGACAATGAGCAGTTCTTC. This gives the protein CASTNPGLAGDNEQFF.